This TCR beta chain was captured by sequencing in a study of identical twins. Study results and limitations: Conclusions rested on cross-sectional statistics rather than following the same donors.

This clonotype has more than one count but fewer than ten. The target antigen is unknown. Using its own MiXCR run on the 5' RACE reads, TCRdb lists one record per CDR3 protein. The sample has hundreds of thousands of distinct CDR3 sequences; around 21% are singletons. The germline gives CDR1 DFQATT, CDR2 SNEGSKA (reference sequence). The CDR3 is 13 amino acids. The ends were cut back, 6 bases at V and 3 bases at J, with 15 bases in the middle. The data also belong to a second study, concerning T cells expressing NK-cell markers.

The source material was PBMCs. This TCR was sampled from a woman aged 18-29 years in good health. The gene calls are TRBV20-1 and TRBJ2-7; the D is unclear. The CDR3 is CSAQSSPLYEQYF. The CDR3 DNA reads TGCAGTGCCCAGAGCTCGCCCCTCTACGAGCAGTACTTC.